These 10 T cell receptor beta chains originate from one sample sequenced in a study of blood T cell repertoires in COVID-19. Profiled with immunoSEQ multiplex PCR; TCRdb holds only in-frame clones, not every one. The sample lists about 380,000 clones, 85% to 90% occurring once. The sequenced material came from PBMCs or T cells enriched from blood (not recorded which). These receptors all stem from a woman between 18 and 29 years old who had recovered from COVID-19.

V usage is TRBV7-2 and J usage is TRBJ2-7, with 9 bases matching TRBD1. After removal of 1 base from V and 2 bases from J, the junction contained 3 bases not matched to a gene. This CDR3 has 15 residues. The germline V gene encodes CDR1 SGHTA and CDR2 FQGNSA. The CDR3 region has the DNA TGTGCCAGCAGCTTAGGACGGGACAGGGCCTACGAGCAGTACTTC. Encoded protein: CASSLGRDRAYEQYF.

The rearrangement links TRBV16 to TRBJ1-2; D not resolved. Germline V gives CDR1 KGHSY, CDR2 FQNENV. The CDR3 extends over 16 amino acids. Trimming removed 0 bases at V and 5 bases at J, with 16 bases between. This chain's CDR3 is CASSQSGSEPRYGYTF. The CDR3 region has the DNA TGTGCCAGCAGCCAATCTGGGTCGGAGCCCCGGTATGGCTACACCTTC. Full variable domain (remainder filled in from reference TRBV16 and TRBJ1-2): GEEVAQTPKHLVRGEGQKAKLYCAPIKGHSYVFWYQQVLKNEFKFLISFQNENVFDETGMPKERFSAKCLPNSPCSLEIQATKLEDSAVYFCASSQSGSEPRYGYTFGSGTRLTVV.

The genes are TRBV29-1 and TRBJ2-5, with D possibly being TRBD1 (6 bases). V lost 6 bases and J lost 3, with 17 bases in between. Looked up from germline, CDR1 is SQVTM and CDR2 is ANQGSEA. CDR3 size: 14 residues. The CDR3 here is CSVGQGFVKETQYF. The DNA of the CDR3 is TGCAGCGTCGGGCAGGGGTTTGTCAAAGAGACCCAGTACTTC.

The CDR3 DNA sequence: TGTGCCAGCACCCTACGGACCGGGGTTGGCTACACCTTC. Protein sequence: CASTLRTGVGYTF. J is TRBJ1-2 and V is TRBV6-5; D gene uncertain. Germline lookup yields CDR1 MNHEY and CDR2 SVGAGI. The CDR3 sequence is 13 residues long. Trimming took off 7 bases at V and 7 bases at J, with 16 bases between the two ends.

This chain joins TRBV7-9 and TRBJ2-3; D might be TRBD1 (6 bases). The ends were cut back, 5 bases at V and 5 bases at J, with 17 bases in the middle. CDR1 SEHNR and CDR2 FQNEAQ come from the germline V gene (reference sequence). The CDR3 is 15 amino acids. CDR3 region: CASSPLRGQRDTQYF. In nucleotides, the CDR3 is TGTGCCAGCAGCCCCCTGAGGGGACAACGAGATACGCAGTATTTT. Complete variable domain (other parts from reference TRBV7-9 and TRBJ2-3): DTGVSQNPRHKITKRGQNVTFRCDPISEHNRLYWYRQTLGQGPEFLTYFQNEAQLEKSRLLSDRFSAERPKGSFSTLEIQRTEQGDSAMYLCASSPLRGQRDTQYFGPGTRLTVL.

This clone has more than one count but fewer than ten. The chain employs TRBV29-1 and TRBJ1-2; 9 nucleotides match TRBD1. The CDR3 consists of 13 residues. CDR1 is SQVTM, CDR2 ANQGSEA, per germline. V lost 4 bases and J lost 2; bases outside the gene matches: 2. CDR3 nucleotide sequence: TGCAGCGTTGGCGACAGGGGGAACTATGGCTACACCTTC. Translation: CSVGDRGNYGYTF.

The J gene is TRBJ1-1, the V gene TRBV9; possibly TRBD1 for D (5 bases). The CDR3 spans 15 residues. The V and J ends lost 3 bases and 0 bases respectively, with 12 bases between them. Germline loops: CDR1 SGDLS, CDR2 YYNGEE. This CDR3 is CASSADSNMNTEAFF. The DNA of the CDR3 is TGTGCCAGCAGCGCAGACAGTAACATGAACACTGAAGCTTTCTTT.

The V call is TRBV9, the J call TRBJ2-1; 13 bases line up with TRBD2. The CDR3 spans 20 residues. Germline values: CDR1 SGDLS, CDR2 YYNGEE. With 4 bases clipped from V and 0 bases from J, the junction kept 13 bases outside the gene matches. The CDR3 here is CASSSPPLAGGGSSYNEQFF. CDR3 nucleotide sequence: TGTGCCAGCAGCTCCCCCCCACTAGCGGGGGGGGGTAGCTCCTACAATGAGCAGTTCTTC.

The chain recombines TRBV11-3 with TRBJ2-5; 7 positions agree with TRBD1. CDR1 SGHNT and CDR2 YENEEA come from the germline V gene. The V gene end was trimmed by 5 bases and the J gene end by 4 bases; junction bases not matched to a gene: 10. This CDR3 comprises 15 residues. The chain's CDR3 is CASSRGQVGGETQYF. The DNA of the CDR3 is TGTGCCAGCAGCCGTGGACAGGTTGGAGGAGAGACCCAGTACTTC.

V gene TRBV3-1 (or the pseudogene TRBV3-2) combines with J gene TRBJ1-1; TRBD1 aligns across 8 bases. Germline-derived CDR1 and CDR2 are LGHDT and YNNKEL (reference sequence). V was pared by 9 bases and J by 1 base, with 4 bases of the junction left unmatched. The CDR3 spans 13 residues. The CDR3 loop is CASKTGENTEAFF. CDR3 coding DNA: TGTGCCAGTAAGACAGGGGAGAACACTGAAGCTTTCTTT.